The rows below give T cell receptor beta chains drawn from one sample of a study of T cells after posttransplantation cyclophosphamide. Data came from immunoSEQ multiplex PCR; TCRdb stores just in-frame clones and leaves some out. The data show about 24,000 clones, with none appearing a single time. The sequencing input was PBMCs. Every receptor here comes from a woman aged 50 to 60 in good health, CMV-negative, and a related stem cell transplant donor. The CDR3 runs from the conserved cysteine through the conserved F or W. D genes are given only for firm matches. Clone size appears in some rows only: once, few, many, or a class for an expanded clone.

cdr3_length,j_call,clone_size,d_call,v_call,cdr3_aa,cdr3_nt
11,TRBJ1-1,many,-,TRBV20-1,CSASRGVGAFF,TGCAGTGCTAGTCGCGGGGTGGGAGCTTTCTTT
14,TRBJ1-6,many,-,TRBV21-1,CASSFPGAGSPLHF,TGTGCCAGCAGCTTTCCAGGTGCGGGTTCACCCCTCCACTTT
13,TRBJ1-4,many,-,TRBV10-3,CATRQEHNEKLFF,TGTGCCACTCGACAGGAGCATAATGAAAAACTGTTTTTT
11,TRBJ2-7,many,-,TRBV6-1,CASRLTYEQYF,TGTGCCAGCAGATTAACCTACGAGCAGTACTTC
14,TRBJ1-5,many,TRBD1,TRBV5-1,CASSLGTGDQPQHF,TGCGCCAGCAGCTTGGGGACAGGGGACCAGCCCCAGCATTTT
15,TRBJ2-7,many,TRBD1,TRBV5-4,CASSLQQGNSYEQYF,TGTGCCAGCAGCTTGCAACAGGGGAACTCCTACGAGCAGTACTTC
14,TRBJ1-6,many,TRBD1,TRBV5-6,CASSFDRVHSPLHF,TGTGCCAGCAGCTTCGACAGGGTGCATTCACCCCTCCACTTT
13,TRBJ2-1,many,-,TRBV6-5,CASSSGGRGEQFF,TGTGCCAGCTCAAGCGGTGGCAGGGGTGAGCAGTTCTTC
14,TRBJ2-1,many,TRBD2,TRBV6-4,CASSASGDYNEQFF,TGTGCCAGCAGTGCTAGCGGGGATTACAATGAGCAGTTCTTC
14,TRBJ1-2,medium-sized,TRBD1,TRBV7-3,CASSSGTGNYGYTF,TGTGCCAGCAGCTCGGGGACAGGGAACTATGGCTACACCTTC
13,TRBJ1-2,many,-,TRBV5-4,CASRTTPAYGYTF,TGTGCCAGCAGAACGACTCCCGCATATGGCTACACCTTC
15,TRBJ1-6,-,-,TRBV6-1,CASSEGTVFSSPLHF,TGTGCCAGCAGTGAAGGAACCGTCTTCAGTTCACCCCTCCACTTT
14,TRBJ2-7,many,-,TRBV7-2,CASSLGQAYYEQYF,TGTGCCAGCAGCTTAGGACAGGCATACTACGAGCAGTACTTC
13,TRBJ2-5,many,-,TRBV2,CASRKEVGETQYF,TGTGCCAGCAGGAAAGAGGTGGGAGAGACCCAGTACTTC
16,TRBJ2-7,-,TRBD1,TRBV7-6,CASSSHIQGGTYEQYF,TGTGCCAGCAGCTCCCACATACAGGGGGGAACCTACGAGCAGTACTTC
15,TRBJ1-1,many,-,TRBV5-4,CASSLVPGTNTEAFF,TGTGCCAGCAGCTTGGTCCCAGGAACGAACACTGAAGCTTTCTTT
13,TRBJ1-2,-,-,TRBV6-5,CASSEAGVYGYTF,TGTGCCAGCAGTGAGGCAGGGGTCTATGGCTACACCTTC
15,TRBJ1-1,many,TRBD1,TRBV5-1,CASSRDRGRNTEAFF,TGCGCCAGCAGCCGGGACAGGGGGCGGAACACTGAAGCTTTCTTT
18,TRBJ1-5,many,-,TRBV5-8,CASSSRAPMGVGNQPQHF,TGTGCCAGCAGCTCCCGGGCCCCCATGGGAGTTGGCAATCAGCCCCAGCATTTT
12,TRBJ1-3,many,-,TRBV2,CASQGAGNTIYF,TGTGCCAGCCAGGGTGCTGGAAACACCATATATTTT
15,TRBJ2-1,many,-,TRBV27,CASSPTGTMNNEQFF,TGTGCCAGCAGTCCCACCGGGACAATGAACAATGAGCAGTTCTTC
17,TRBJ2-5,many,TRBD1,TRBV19,CASSSGGQGVHQGTQYF,TGTGCCAGTAGTTCCGGGGGACAGGGGGTCCACCAAGGGACCCAGTACTTC
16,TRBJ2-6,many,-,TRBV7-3,CASSPQWLTGANVLTF,TGTGCCAGCAGCCCTCAGTGGTTGACTGGGGCCAACGTCCTGACTTTC
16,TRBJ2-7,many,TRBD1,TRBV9,CASSPPDRGHNYEQYF,TGTGCCAGCAGCCCTCCCGACAGGGGACATAACTACGAGCAGTACTTC